This T cell receptor (beta chain) is drawn from a study of T cell responses to AZD1222 COVID-19 vaccine. TCRdb's table, derived via immunoSEQ multiplex PCR, lists solely in-frame clones and lacks some. The table includes 150,000 or so clones, roughly nine tenths detected once. Timing groups of about 4 and about 12 weeks for second doses were pooled. The CDR3 runs to 18 residues. Germline-derived CDR1 and CDR2 are SEHNR and FQNEAQ (reference sequence). The ends were cut back, 4 bases at V and 0 bases at J, with 16 bases in the middle. The specimen comprised peripheral blood, sampled 28 days after the second AZD1222 dose. This clonotype was sampled from an adult who received the AZD1222 COVID-19 vaccine. The chain couples TRBV7-9 to TRBJ2-6; tentative D call: TRBD1 (5 bases). In nucleotides, the CDR3 is TGTGCCAGCAGCTATTCAGGGTCGGGTGGCTCTGGGGCCAACGTCCTGACTTTC. Its protein product is CASSYSGSGGSGANVLTF.